This T cell receptor beta chain was recorded in a study of T cell responses to AZD1222 COVID-19 vaccine. General study results and limits: Most donors were white British and more were female, and clonal diversity was possibly underestimated. Two AZD1222 administrations were followed by greater Spike-specific TCR breadth and depth.

In the case of this clone: What it binds is not known.

This table comes from immunoSEQ multiplex PCR, and its TCRdb copy is limited to in-frame clones, with some not included. This repertoire shows about 93,000 clones, about nine tenths found once; its top ten account for roughly 2.8%. CDR1 and CDR2 from the germline V gene are GTSNPN and SVGIG (reference sequence). This CDR3 is built from 13 residues. The ends were cut back, 5 bases at V and 13 bases at J, with 18 bases in the middle. This chain uses TRBV30 with TRBJ1-6; D is possibly TRBD1 (6 bases). This receptor was identified in an adult in good health. The sample was peripheral blood, taken on day 0 of MenACWY control vaccination. DNA for the CDR3: TGTGCCTGGGGGACAAGAATAATTCACCCCCTCCACTTT. Translating gives CAWGTRIIHPLHF.